The 30 T cell receptor beta chains below were found in one sample sequenced in a study of T cells in Graves' hyperthyroidism and ophthalmopathy. From RNA transcripts, TCR beta CDR3 regions were amplified. The TCR CDR3 first-round RT-PCR relied on the HTBI primer set. MiXCR, applied by TCRdb to the multiplex PCR reads, yields one record per CDR3 protein. The sample shows about 520,000 distinct CDR3 sequences, around 21% of them seen only once. Sequencing was performed on blood. The source of these receptors is a man aged 18-30 years with Graves' hyperthyroidism.

The genes are TRBV28 and TRBJ2-7; D not resolved. Trimming removed 8 bases at V and 1 base at J, with 15 bases between. CDR1 and CDR2 from the germline V gene are MDHEN and SYDVKM. The CDR3 runs to 14 residues. The CDR3 bases are TGTGCCAGCTTGAACCCGAGGAGATCCTACGAGCAGTACTTC. This sequence encodes CASLNPRRSYEQYF.

This clonotype occurred many times. This chain uses TRBV7-8 with TRBJ1-2; the D is unclear. Germline loops: CDR1 SGHVS, CDR2 FQNEAQ. This CDR3 is built from 14 residues. Trimming pared 1 base from V and 4 bases from J, leaving 10 bases between. CDR3 nucleotides: TGTGCCAGCAGCTTAGATAGGATGTCCTATGGCTACACCTTC. Translated, it gives CASSLDRMSYGYTF.

The V gene is TRBV5-1, the J gene TRBJ2-5, with D tentatively TRBD2 (5 bases). CDR1 is SGHRS, CDR2 YFSETQ, per germline. V lost 7 bases and J 2 bases, leaving 12 bases between the germline ends. This CDR3 has 13 residues. CDR3 residues: CASARETQETQYF. CDR3 sequence (DNA): TGCGCCAGCGCCCGGGAAACACAAGAGACCCAGTACTTC.

This rearrangement joins TRBV11-2 to TRBJ1-1; D ambiguous. V was shortened by 4 bases and J by 1 base, with 13 bases between the two germline ends. The CDR3 extends over 15 amino acids. CDR1 and CDR2 (germline): SGHAT, FQNNGV. DNA of the CDR3: TGTGCCAGCAGCTACACGAGATGGGAGAACACTGAAGCTTTCTTT. It encodes CASSYTRWENTEAFF. The variable domain in full, completed from reference TRBV11-2 and TRBJ1-1, reads EAGVAQSPRYKIIEKRQSVAFWCNPISGHATLYWYQQILGQGPKLLIQFQNNGVVDDSQLPKDRFSAERLKGVDSTLKIQPAKLEDSAVYLCASSYTRWENTEAFFGQGTRLTVV.

A remark on this clonotype: An end of the junction differs from the germline gene, which may be a read error. The chain employs TRBV5-5 and TRBJ2-5, with a weak D call TRBD2 (5 bases). The CDR3 consists of 11 residues. CDR1 is SGHKS and CDR2 is YYEKEE in the germline V gene (reference sequence). CDR3 loop: CASSDWETQDF. CDR3 in DNA: TGTGCCAGCAGCGATTGGGAGACCCAGGACTTC.

In its sample, this clonotype was seen many times. Written as DNA, the CDR3 is TGTGCCAGCAGTGCACCGGGACAGGGGTATGGCTACACCTTC. This codes for CASSAPGQGYGYTF. This sequence joins TRBV12-3 or TRBV12-4 and TRBJ1-2; 10 positions agree with TRBD1. The CDR3 covers 14 residues. The J segment lost 5 bases and the V segment lost 5 bases, leaving 5 bases of the junction unmatched.

This clonotype was seen repeatedly, ten times or more. The CDR3 region is CASSLQYTGQGENGYTF. CDR3 DNA sequence: TGTGCCAGCAGCCTACAGTACACCGGACAGGGGGAGAATGGCTACACCTTC. This chain joins TRBV27 and TRBJ1-2; 10 bases map to TRBD1. The V and J ends lost 6 bases and 6 bases, in that order; junction bases with no gene match: 16. Germline lookup yields CDR1 MNHEY and CDR2 SMNVEV (reference sequence). The CDR3 extends over 17 amino acids.

This clonotype was found many times. This chain connects TRBV27 to TRBJ2-7; 8 nucleotides match TRBD1. V shed 6 bases and J 8 bases; nucleotides not matched to a gene: 6. CDR1 is MNHEY, CDR2 SMNVEV, per germline (reference sequence). The CDR3 sequence is 12 residues long. The CDR3 DNA reads as TGTGCCAGCAGGGGACAGGCCCCTAAGCAGTACTTC. Translated: CASRGQAPKQYF.

This clonotype was picked up many times. The chain carries TRBV6-1 and TRBJ2-5; unclear D gene. V dropped 6 bases and J dropped 5 bases, with 16 bases sitting between them. CDR1 and CDR2 (germline): MNHNS, SASEGT. The CDR3 loop spans 14 amino acids. CDR3 residues: CASSDEWRRETQYF. CDR3 in DNA: TGTGCCAGCAGCGATGAATGGCGCAGGGAGACCCAGTACTTC.

V gene TRBV6-1 combines with J gene TRBJ1-5; D is unresolved. Trimming stripped 7 bases from V and 4 bases from J, with 14 bases between. This CDR3 has 14 amino acids. CDR1 MNHNS and CDR2 SASEGT come from the germline V gene. The CDR3 bases are TGTGCCAGCACCTGGGGTTCGGGTAATCAGCCCCAGCATTTT. This translates into CASTWGSGNQPQHF.

This clonotype was found many times. The chain is built from TRBV6-5 and TRBJ1-5; no clear D. V lost 2 bases and J lost 7, with 12 bases in between. The CDR3 has 14 amino acids. CDR1 and CDR2 (germline): MNHEY, SVGAGI. CDR3: CASSYRGVGQPQHF. The CDR3 DNA reads TGTGCCAGCAGTTACCGGGGAGTAGGGCAGCCCCAGCATTTT.

This clonotype has at least ten counts. The gene calls are TRBV2 and TRBJ2-2; D ambiguous. CDR3 length: 14 residues. V was cut by 7 bases and J by 5 bases, with 14 bases left in between. Looked up from germline, CDR1 is SNHLY and CDR2 is FYNNEI. CDR3 sequence: CASTGTVTTGELFF. DNA of the CDR3: TGTGCCAGCACCGGTACAGTCACTACCGGGGAGCTGTTTTTT.

This clonotype has only a few counts. The chain links TRBV6-5 to TRBJ1-2; D not resolved. The CDR3 has 13 residues. Between the trimmed V and J ends, which lost 2 bases and 4 bases, there was a span of 8 bases. Looked up from germline, CDR1 is MNHEY and CDR2 is SVGAGI. This CDR3 reads CASSYGRRYGYTF. The CDR3 DNA follows: TGTGCCAGCAGTTACGGACGGCGCTATGGCTACACCTTC.

This clonotype has ten or more counts. V and J are TRBV28 and TRBJ2-2, with no clear D. In germline, CDR1 is MDHEN, CDR2 SYDVKM. The CDR3 runs to 13 residues. Trimming took off 7 bases at V and 6 bases at J, with 12 bases between the two ends. The CDR3 sequence: CASTLRFAGELFF. In DNA form, the CDR3 reads TGTGCCAGCACACTTAGGTTTGCCGGGGAGCTGTTTTTT.

In its sample, this clonotype was seen a few times. This chain links TRBV9 with TRBJ2-7, with unresolved D. The germline gives CDR1 SGDLS, CDR2 YYNGEE. Trimming took 0 bases from V and 0 from J, leaving 7 bases between them. This CDR3 comprises 14 residues. CDR3: CASSVGRTSYEQYF. The CDR3 region has the DNA TGTGCCAGCAGCGTAGGACGGACCTCCTACGAGCAGTACTTC.

This clonotype was picked up a small number of times. V usage is TRBV19 and J usage is TRBJ1-5; 7 nucleotides agree with TRBD1. Germline-derived CDR1 and CDR2 are LNHDA and SQIVND (reference sequence). The CDR3 contains 15 residues. V lost 5 bases and J lost 6; bases outside the gene matches: 10. The CDR3 spells CASSSAGGIGQPQHF. In nucleotides, the CDR3 is TGTGCCAGTAGTTCGGCAGGGGGAATTGGTCAGCCCCAGCATTTT.

The V call is TRBV6-1, the J call TRBJ1-5; 9 nucleotides agree with TRBD1. Germline values: CDR1 MNHNS, CDR2 SASEGT. Trimming removed 6 bases from V and 4 bases from J; junction bases left unmatched: 7. The CDR3 has 15 amino acids. The CDR3 region is CASRRDRGANQPQHF. In DNA form, the CDR3 reads TGTGCCAGCAGACGCGACAGGGGGGCGAATCAGCCCCAGCATTTT.

This clonotype was recorded many times. J is TRBJ2-5 and V is TRBV10-2, with 8 bases fitting TRBD2. Germline CDR1 is WSHSY and CDR2 is SAAADI. With 6 bases clipped from V and 4 bases from J, the junction kept 16 bases outside the gene matches. This CDR3 is 17 amino acids long. CDR3 sequence: CASSHPGGAGVGETQYF. DNA for the CDR3: TGCGCCAGCAGCCACCCGGGAGGAGCGGGGGTTGGAGAGACCCAGTACTTC.

This clonotype has a handful of counts. The rearrangement joins TRBV20-1 to TRBJ1-5; D not certain. With 1 base removed from V and 2 bases from J, the gap between germline ends came to 15 bases. Per the germline V gene, CDR1 is DFQATT and CDR2 is SNEGSKA (reference sequence). The CDR3 spans 16 residues. The CDR3 spells CSARGRRGGGNQPQHF. CDR3 nucleotide sequence: TGCAGTGCTAGAGGGAGAAGAGGAGGCGGCAATCAGCCCCAGCATTTT.

This clonotype was observed many times. The V call is TRBV28, the J call TRBJ2-7, with TRBD2 matching 8 bases. Germline trimming cut 3 bases from V and 1 base from J; bases unmatched to any gene: 5. CDR1 is MDHEN, CDR2 SYDVKM, per germline. The CDR3 runs 15 residues. The CDR3 is CASSLGLAGSYEQYF. In nucleotides, the CDR3 is TGTGCCAGCAGTTTGGGGCTAGCGGGTTCCTACGAGCAGTACTTC.

Details on this clonotype: The junction departs from germline at one end; a sequencing error may be responsible. As DNA, the CDR3 is TGTGCCAACAGCTTAATCCGCGGACAGCCCTACGAGCAGTACTTC. This gives the protein CANSLIRGQPYEQYF. This rearrangement joins TRBV7-9 to TRBJ2-7; D is possibly TRBD1 (6 bases). In germline, CDR1 is SEHNR, CDR2 FQNEAQ (reference sequence). This CDR3 is built from 15 residues.

In this sample, this clonotype turned up many times. The chain carries TRBV6-1 and TRBJ2-2, with a tentative D call TRBD1 (5 bases). The CDR3 runs to 18 residues. Trimming pared 2 bases from V and 5 bases from J, leaving 21 bases between. Germline V CDR1 and CDR2: MNHNS, SASEGT. The CDR3 DNA reads TGTGCCAGCAGTGAAATGGGGCCAGGGCCCGATTCAACCGGGGAGCTGTTTTTT. It encodes CASSEMGPGPDSTGELFF.

The sample holds a few counts of this clonotype. This chain links TRBV6-5 with TRBJ2-7; TRBD1 aligns across 7 bases. The V gene's germline CDR1 is MNHEY and CDR2 SVGAGI. This CDR3 comprises 15 residues. V lost 4 bases to trimming and J lost 1 base; unmatched junction nucleotides: 7. Here the CDR3 reads CASSFDPGQSYEQYF. DNA for the CDR3: TGTGCCAGCAGTTTCGATCCGGGACAGTCCTACGAGCAGTACTTC.

This chain joins TRBV7-8 and TRBJ1-5, with 10 bases fitting TRBD1. This CDR3 is 16 amino acids long. Germline-derived CDR1 and CDR2 are SGHVS and FQNEAQ. The V and J ends lost 5 bases and 3 bases, in that order; junction bases with no gene match: 7. The CDR3 bases are TGTGCCAGCAGCACGAGACAGGGGGCGACCAATCAGCCCCAGCATTTT. Protein product: CASSTRQGATNQPQHF.

This clonotype was counted ten times or more. This chain links TRBV28 with TRBJ1-2; TRBD1 matches 7 bases. Germline trimming cut 6 bases from V and 4 bases from J; bases unmatched to any gene: 11. The CDR3 is 15 residues long. Per the germline V gene, CDR1 is MDHEN and CDR2 is SYDVKM. CDR3 coding DNA: TGTGCCAGCAGCCCTGGACAGGTGGGGGGCTATGGCTACACCTTC. Translating it yields CASSPGQVGGYGYTF.

The chain carries TRBV30 and TRBJ1-2; 7 positions agree with TRBD1. Germline CDR1 and CDR2: GTSNPN and SVGIG (reference sequence). CDR3 size: 11 residues. J was trimmed by 6 bases and V by 3 bases; bases with no gene match: 1. Written as DNA, the CDR3 is TGTGCCTGGAGGACAGGGCATGGCTACACCTTC. Protein: CAWRTGHGYTF.

In this sample, this clonotype turned up many times. The chain employs TRBV11-2 and TRBJ2-2; maybe TRBD2 (7 bases). The germline V gene has CDR1 SGHAT and CDR2 FQNNGV. V was trimmed by 4 bases and J by 0 bases, leaving 18 bases between them. The CDR3 runs 18 residues. Here the CDR3 reads CASSWHRRGGPNTGELFF. CDR3 nucleotide sequence: TGTGCCAGCAGCTGGCACCGGCGCGGGGGCCCGAACACCGGGGAGCTGTTTTTT.

This clonotype was detected ten times or more. The V call is TRBV20-1, the J call TRBJ1-1; D uncertain. Per the germline V gene, CDR1 is DFQATT and CDR2 is SNEGSKA (reference sequence). The V and J ends lost 6 bases and 7 bases respectively, with 18 bases between them. The CDR3 spans 13 residues. DNA of the CDR3: TGCAGTGCCAATCCAACAACGGCTGGTGAAGCTTTCTTT. Protein product: CSANPTTAGEAFF.

This clonotype was counted many times. The V gene is TRBV28, the J gene TRBJ1-5; unclear D gene. V was pared by 7 bases and J by 2 bases, with 15 bases between. The CDR3 runs 15 residues. Looked up from germline, CDR1 is MDHEN and CDR2 is SYDVKM. The chain's CDR3 is CASTTRGVGNQPQHF. The CDR3 DNA reads TGTGCCAGCACCACGCGAGGCGTAGGCAATCAGCCCCAGCATTTT. The variable domain in full, completed from reference TRBV28 and TRBJ1-5, reads DVKVTQSSRYLVKRTGEKVFLECVQDMDHENMFWYRQDPGLGLRLIYFSYDVKMKEKGDIPEGYSVSREKKERFSLILESASTNQTSMYLCASTTRGVGNQPQHFGDGTRLSIL.

This clonotype occurred once. The chain couples TRBV12-3 or TRBV12-4 to TRBJ1-5; D unclear. The CDR3 contains 14 residues. Between the trimmed V and J ends, which lost 6 bases and 3 bases, there was a span of 12 bases. The CDR3 spells CASSFGPFNQPQHF. The CDR3 nucleotides are TGTGCCAGCAGCTTCGGACCGTTCAATCAGCCCCAGCATTTT.